The present TCR beta chain was sequenced within a study of T cells in Graves' hyperthyroidism and ophthalmopathy. For the study at large: Staff took peripheral blood when the initial diagnosis was made, before any treatment began. Study-level findings and limits: Among clonotypes expanded in thyroid above 0.001, most were also found in blood.

Criteria for exclusion of patients were uncontrolled infection, other autoimmune disease, pregnancy or lactation. Diagnoses were established using clinical symptoms, serum thyroxine and TRAb, thyroid ultrasound and orbital computed tomography. At least ten counts were recorded for this clonotype. The antigen is undetermined. Amplified TCR beta CDR3 regions derived from RNA transcripts. The HTBI set primed first-round TCR CDR3 RT-PCR. TCRdb reanalysed the multiplex PCR reads using MiXCR and keeps one entry per CDR3 protein. In the table there are about 380,000 distinct CDR3 sequences, less than 20% of which are singletons. The CDR3 has 12 amino acids. CDR1 is LGHDT, CDR2 YNNKEL, per germline (reference sequence). V was pared by 6 bases and J by 5 bases, with 8 bases between.

The source of this sequence is a man aged 18-30 years with Graves' ophthalmopathy. This rearrangement joins TRBV3-1 to TRBJ1-5, with D possibly being TRBD1 (6 bases). The sequencing input was blood. The CDR3 protein is CASRQGDQPQHF. The CDR3, as DNA: TGTGCCAGCAGACAGGGCGATCAGCCCCAGCATTTT.